Presented here are 26 T cell receptor beta chains from one specimen sequenced in a study of T cells after yellow fever vaccination. Each CDR3 protein gets one entry after TCRdb re-called the 5' RACE reads with MiXCR. The table has under 200,000 distinct CDR3 sequences, 6% to 7.5% seen once. The source was CD4+ T cells sorted from PBMCs, collected less than 6 days after the first yellow fever vaccination. These receptors all come from a man aged 18 to 29 who received the YFV17D yellow fever vaccine.

This rearrangement joins TRBV10-3 to TRBJ1-5, with 9 bases identical to TRBD1. The trim removed 4 bases at V and 2 bases at J, leaving 12 bases unmatched. The CDR3 is made up of 18 amino acids. Germline lookup yields CDR1 ENHRY and CDR2 SYGVKD. The CDR3 here is CAISGSSTGGSGNQPQHF. For the CDR3, the DNA is TGTGCCATCAGTGGCTCCTCGACAGGGGGATCGGGCAATCAGCCCCAGCATTTT.

In this sample, this clonotype turned up many times. The rearrangement uses TRBV5-1 and TRBJ2-3; 9 nucleotides align to TRBD2. V was clipped by 0 bases and J by 5 bases; unmatched bases: 4. The CDR3 loop spans 15 amino acids. CDR1 and CDR2 (germline): SGHRS, YFSETQ. In nucleotides, the CDR3 is TGCGCCAGCAGCTTGGCCAGCGGGGGGCGAGATACGCAGTATTTT. This gives the protein CASSLASGGRDTQYF.

This clonotype was found a few times. The V and J genes are TRBV28 and TRBJ2-1, with TRBD2 identical over 8 bases. Trimming removed 6 bases from V and 6 bases from J; junction bases left unmatched: 10. The CDR3 has 15 residues. Germline values: CDR1 MDHEN, CDR2 SYDVKM. The CDR3 DNA is TGTGCCAGCAGACTCGGGGGGGGGGCAACCAATGAGCAGTTCTTC. Translated, it gives CASRLGGGATNEQFF.

This clonotype has a count of ten or more. V is TRBV4-1 and J is TRBJ1-4, with 8 nucleotides matching TRBD1. The V gene end was trimmed by 0 bases and the J gene end by 0 bases; junction bases not matched to a gene: 12. The CDR3 spans 20 residues. Germline loops: CDR1 MGHRA, CDR2 YSYEKL. This CDR3 reads CASSQDDRTGFSSTNEKLFF. As DNA, the CDR3 is TGCGCCAGCAGCCAAGATGACAGGACAGGGTTCTCTTCAACTAATGAAAAACTGTTTTTT.

The gene calls are TRBV2 and TRBJ2-4, with 7 bases lining up with TRBD1. V was pared by 5 bases and J by 0 bases, with 10 bases of the junction left unmatched. Germline V CDR1 and CDR2: SNHLY, FYNNEI. This CDR3 spans 17 amino acids. CDR3: CASSLTGVGLAKNIQYF. In nucleotides, the CDR3 is TGTGCCAGCAGTCTTACAGGGGTGGGCCTAGCCAAAAACATTCAGTACTTC.

The J gene is TRBJ2-7, the V gene TRBV4-3; D is perhaps TRBD1 (6 bases). CDR3 length: 14 amino acids. From germline, CDR1 is LGHNA and CDR2 YSLEER. V was cut by 4 bases and J by 4 bases, with 14 bases left in between. The CDR3 sequence: CASSPRQESYEQYF. CDR3 nucleotide sequence: TGCGCCAGCAGCCCAAGACAGGAAAGTTACGAGCAGTACTTC.

This clonotype was seen more than once but under ten times. V usage is TRBV20-1 and J usage is TRBJ1-2; D remains ambiguous. CDR1 is DFQATT, CDR2 SNEGSKA, per germline (reference sequence). This CDR3 is 14 amino acids long. With 6 bases removed from V and 0 bases from J, the gap between germline ends came to 14 bases. The CDR3 DNA is TGCAGTGCCTCGACACAGTTAGCTAACTATGGCTACACCTTC. It codes for CSASTQLANYGYTF.

This clonotype has at least ten counts. This chain joins TRBV20-1 and TRBJ2-1; 10 bases agree with TRBD2. V shed 5 bases, J shed 8 bases, and the junction held 6 bases outside the gene matches. This CDR3 region has 13 residues. Germline-derived CDR1 and CDR2 are DFQATT and SNEGSKA (reference sequence). CDR3 protein: CSASSGGFYEQFF. CDR3 bases: TGCAGTGCTTCTAGCGGGGGTTTCTATGAGCAGTTCTTC.

This clonotype was recorded at least ten times. The J gene is TRBJ2-2, the V gene TRBV24-1, with D uncertain. The CDR3 runs 14 residues. The germline gives CDR1 KGHDR, CDR2 SFDVKD. The V end was cut by 4 bases, the J end by 7 bases, with 12 bases between. CDR3 coding DNA: TGTGCCACCAGTGACCCCCGGGCAGTCGGGGAGCTGTTTTTT. As protein: CATSDPRAVGELFF.

This clonotype appeared many times. In DNA form, the CDR3 reads TGTGCCATCAGGCTTAGCGGGGGGGACAATGAGCAGTTCTTC. This translates into CAIRLSGGDNEQFF. The V call is TRBV10-3, the J call TRBJ2-1; 11 bases fit TRBD2. The germline CDR1 and CDR2 sequences are ENHRY and SYGVKD. V shed 6 bases and J 5 bases; nucleotides not matched to a gene: 3. The CDR3 spans 14 residues.

This clonotype was observed many times. This chain uses TRBV5-6 with TRBJ1-1, with D possibly being TRBD1 (5 bases). The CDR3 covers 14 residues. Germline V gene sequence: CDR1 SGHDT, CDR2 YYEEEE. Trimming removed 4 bases at V and 7 bases at J, with 17 bases between. The CDR3 loop is CASSVGGTPGEAFF. CDR3 DNA: TGTGCCAGCAGCGTCGGCGGGACGCCGGGTGAAGCTTTCTTT.

This clonotype was seen repeatedly, ten times or more. The rearrangement links TRBV7-2 to TRBJ2-3, with D possibly called TRBD1 or TRBD2 (5 bases each). V lost 5 bases and J lost 6, with 9 bases in between. Germline lookup yields CDR1 SGHTA and CDR2 FQGNSA. The CDR3 sequence is 12 residues long. The CDR3 DNA sequence: TGTGCCAGCAGCCCAGAGGGGGATACGCAGTATTTT. This sequence encodes CASSPEGDTQYF.

This clonotype was counted at least ten times. CDR3 region: CASSYIAGRTGELFF. The CDR3 DNA reads TGCGCCAGCAGCTATATAGCGGGGCGCACCGGGGAGCTGTTTTTT. The chain carries TRBV5-1 and TRBJ2-2; 8 positions agree with TRBD2. This CDR3 has 15 amino acids. Germline CDR1 is SGHRS and CDR2 is YFSETQ. V lost 3 bases to trimming and J lost 4 bases; unmatched junction nucleotides: 5.

This clonotype was found a few times. The V call is TRBV6-5, the J call TRBJ1-1; unclear D gene. This CDR3 region has 13 residues. Germline CDR1 is MNHEY and CDR2 is SVGAGI. Trimming shortened V by 6 bases and J by 3 bases, and 11 bases separated the two germline ends. CDR3 in DNA: TGTGCCAGCAGAATATCGGGGTACACTGAAGCTTTCTTT. This codes for CASRISGYTEAFF.

This chain links TRBV5-5 with TRBJ1-4; TRBD1 might be the D (6 bases). Germline V lookup: CDR1 SGHKS, CDR2 YYEKEE (reference sequence). V lost 5 bases and J lost 5, with 10 bases in between. The CDR3 runs 13 residues. CDR3 nucleotides: TGTGCCAGCAGACCCACAGGGAATGAAAAACTGTTTTTT. It encodes CASRPTGNEKLFF.

Many counts were recorded for this clonotype. CDR3 in amino acids: CASSIQEIYEQYF. For the CDR3, the DNA is TGTGCCAGCAGTATTCAAGAGATCTACGAGCAGTACTTC. The V gene is TRBV12-3 or TRBV12-4, the J gene TRBJ2-7; no firm D call. The CDR3 has 13 residues. V lost 5 bases, J lost 3 bases, and 11 bases lay in between.

This chain connects TRBV7-9 to TRBJ2-2; D not certain. Germline CDR1 reads SEHNR; CDR2 reads FQNEAQ (reference sequence). Trimming cost V 5 bases and J 1 base, with 14 bases left between them. This CDR3 comprises 16 residues. The CDR3: CASSAGPRGNTGELFF. CDR3 sequence (DNA): TGTGCCAGCAGCGCCGGGCCCCGCGGGAACACCGGGGAGCTGTTTTTT.

In its sample, this clonotype was seen many times. The chain couples TRBV5-1 to TRBJ1-4; D gene unclear. The germline CDR1 and CDR2 sequences are SGHRS and YFSETQ. This CDR3 has 14 amino acids. V was cut by 3 bases and J by 7 bases, with 13 bases left in between. CDR3 sequence (DNA): TGCGCCAGCAGCTCAGGTCCGAAGGCTGAAAAACTGTTTTTT. Its protein is CASSSGPKAEKLFF.

This clonotype was counted ten times or more. DNA for the CDR3: TGTGCCAGCAGCTTTCCCCTGTCGGCCACTGAAGCTTTCTTT. The encoded protein is CASSFPLSATEAFF. The rearrangement joins TRBV7-9 to TRBJ1-1; D not resolved. The length of the CDR3 is 14 residues. Looked up from germline, CDR1 is SEHNR and CDR2 is FQNEAQ (reference sequence). The V gene lost 3 bases and the J gene lost 4 bases, with 12 bases spanning the gap.

The genes are TRBV10-3 and TRBJ1-1; weak D call: TRBD1 (5 bases). Germline V CDR1 and CDR2: ENHRY, SYGVKD. Trimming pared 6 bases from V and 1 base from J, leaving 12 bases between. CDR3 length equals 14 residues. The CDR3 bases are TGTGCCATCAGGTTTGACAGCCAGAACACTGAAGCTTTCTTT. Translated, it gives CAIRFDSQNTEAFF.

This clonotype showed up many times. The rearrangement uses TRBV7-3 and TRBJ2-7; unclear D gene. Germline lookup yields CDR1 SGHTA and CDR2 FQGTGA. V was clipped by 8 bases and J by 3 bases, with 2 bases between them. The length of the CDR3 is 9 residues. Here the CDR3 DNA reads TGTGCCAGCGACTACGAGCAGTACGTC. It specifies CASDYEQYV.

This clonotype was seen ten or more times. The genes are TRBV21-1 and TRBJ1-1. TRBV21-1 is annotated as a pseudogene. The CDR3 consists of 13 residues. The DNA of the CDR3 is TGTGCCAGCCCGGTGGTAAGGAACACTGAAGCTTTCTTT. It specifies CASPVVRNTEAFF.

This clonotype was seen a handful of times. The chain is built from TRBV29-1 and TRBJ1-1; D might be TRBD1 (6 bases). This CDR3 spans 11 amino acids. The germline V gene encodes CDR1 SQVTM and CDR2 ANQGSEA. Trimming removed 6 bases at V and 7 bases at J, with 12 bases between. CDR3 residues: CSVRGTLEAFF. CDR3 DNA sequence: TGCAGCGTGAGGGGGACACTTGAAGCTTTCTTT. Full variable domain (missing parts from reference TRBV29-1 and TRBJ1-1): SAVISQKPSRDICQRGTSLTIQCQVDSQVTMMFWYRQQPGQSLTLIATANQGSEATYESGFVIDKFPISRPNLTFSTLTVSNMSPEDSSIYLCSVRGTLEAFFGQGTRLTVV.

This clonotype was seen ten or more times. V and J are TRBV4-2 and TRBJ1-5; 7 bases align to TRBD1. Germline loops: CDR1 LGHNA, CDR2 YNFKEQ. V lost 4 bases to trimming and J lost 3 bases; unmatched junction nucleotides: 3. The CDR3 runs to 14 residues. The CDR3 loop is CASSLGTVNQPQHF. The CDR3 bases are TGTGCCAGCAGCCTGGGGACAGTCAATCAGCCCCAGCATTTT.

This clonotype was observed many times. The V and J genes are TRBV6-2 or TRBV6-3 and TRBJ1-6; no definite D call. The CDR3 loop spans 14 amino acids. From germline, CDR1 is MNHEY and CDR2 SVGEGT. Trimming cost V 0 bases and J 9 bases, with 9 bases left between them. CDR3 sequence: CASSYSAKFSPLHF. In DNA, the CDR3 is TGTGCCAGCAGTTACTCGGCAAAATTTTCACCCCTCCACTTT.

This clonotype was detected only a few times. The chain carries TRBV6-1 and TRBJ2-1; 7 nucleotides line up with TRBD1. Germline loops: CDR1 MNHNS, CDR2 SASEGT. J gave up 8 bases and V 6 bases, and 19 bases lay outside the gene matches. The CDR3 consists of 17 residues. The CDR3 bases are TGTGCCAGCAGCCCCCGAACGACAGGGCTCTTAGGTTATGAGCAGTTCTTC. Amino acids: CASSPRTTGLLGYEQFF.